The T cell receptor (beta chain) described here comes from a study of cytomegalovirus exposure and HLA in healthy donors. Findings and caveats of the study: Reportedly, a later analysis found an Asian-associated ancestry cluster had fewer N-insertions than the approximately 700-donor mean. Several of the most significant clusters appeared, in a later analysis, to be linked to common viral pathogens. Overall, around 160 TCR beta chains were annotated as cytomegalovirus-associated. It was only CMV serostatus that was available as immune exposure information.

V gave up 1 base and J gave up 0 bases, with 18 bases separating them. The CDR3 is 18 residues long. The germline CDR1 and CDR2 sequences are SGDLS and YYNGEE. This clone was counted a single time. Its antigen is undetermined. The PCR was carried out with 60 Vbeta primers and 13 Jbeta primers. The assay was immunoSEQ multiplex PCR, and TCRdb's table has in-frame clones only and misses some. The sample comprises over 150,000 clones, approximately 81% of which are singletons, and 2.4% rests with the top ten. V usage is TRBV9 and J usage is TRBJ2-3; possibly TRBD1 for D (5 bases). The TCR was taken from a male donor in good health and CMV-seronegative. Sample: PBMCs. DNA for the CDR3: TGTGCCAGCAGCGTAAGGAACAGGACGGACACTAGCACAGATACGCAGTATTTT. Its protein product is CASSVRNRTDTSTDTQYF.